The 8 T cell receptor beta chains given below trace back to one sample, sequenced in a study of blood T cell repertoires in COVID-19. TCRdb keeps only in-frame clones here, not all; method: immunoSEQ multiplex PCR. The sample has hundreds of thousands of clones; about nine tenths are singletons. Sequenced material: peripheral blood. Receptors were obtained from a woman aged 30 to 39 with COVID-19, enrolled during active disease.

This chain joins TRBV2 and TRBJ2-7; D might be TRBD1 (5 bases). Per the germline V gene, CDR1 is SNHLY and CDR2 is FYNNEI. This CDR3 spans 14 amino acids. The germline V and J ends were trimmed by 1 base and 5 bases, with 12 bases remaining between them. The chain's CDR3 is CASSEGQSWDEQYF. The CDR3 DNA reads as TGTGCCAGCAGTGAAGGACAGTCCTGGGACGAGCAGTACTTC.

This chain joins TRBV2 and TRBJ1-1; no clear D. V lost 0 bases, J lost 5 bases, and 16 bases lay in between. Germline V gives CDR1 SNHLY, CDR2 FYNNEI. The CDR3 loop spans 16 amino acids. The CDR3 loop is CASSEALSAFETEAFF. DNA of the CDR3: TGTGCCAGCAGTGAAGCGCTTTCCGCCTTTGAGACTGAAGCTTTCTTT.

In its sample, this clone was seen once. V gene TRBV4-1 combines with J gene TRBJ2-2, with TRBD2 matching over 7 bases. The CDR3 is made up of 16 amino acids. The junction had 11 bases not matched to a gene; V was cut back by 5 bases and J by 5 bases. The germline CDR1 and CDR2 sequences are MGHRA and YSYEKL. CDR3 DNA sequence: TGCGCCAGCAGCGGTACTGGCGGGAGAAGGACCGGGGAGCTGTTTTTT. Residues: CASSGTGGRRTGELFF.

The rearrangement joins TRBV30 to TRBJ1-1; 7 bases fit TRBD1. This CDR3 is 14 amino acids long. Germline assignment: CDR1 GTSNPN and CDR2 SVGIG (reference sequence). V gave up 0 bases and J gave up 5 bases; unmatched junction bases: 6. The CDR3 sequence is CAWSVTRGITEAFF. The CDR3 coding sequence is TGTGCCTGGAGTGTAACCAGGGGGATAACTGAAGCTTTCTTT.

Only one count was recorded for this clone. This chain connects TRBV27 to TRBJ2-2; the match to TRBD2 covers 7 bases. The CDR3 covers 15 residues. The germline gives CDR1 MNHEY, CDR2 SMNVEV (reference sequence). V lost 7 bases and J lost 6; bases outside the gene matches: 11. DNA of the CDR3: TGTGCCAGCACCCAATGGGCGGGAGTCCCCGGGGAGCTGTTTTTT. Amino acid sequence: CASTQWAGVPGELFF.

This clone was recorded a few times. CDR3 amino acids: CATSDSQGTDTQYF. The DNA of the CDR3 is TGTGCCACCAGTGATTCACAGGGGACAGATACGCAGTATTTT. The genes are TRBV24-1 and TRBJ2-3, with 7 bases matching TRBD1. This CDR3 is built from 14 residues. The ends lost 2 bases at V and 3 bases at J; junction bases unmatched: 1. Germline CDR1 is KGHDR and CDR2 is SFDVKD.

The chain couples TRBV27 to TRBJ2-3; TRBD2 agrees at 14 bases. Germline trimming cut 5 bases from V and 3 bases from J; bases unmatched to any gene: 16. Per the germline V gene, CDR1 is MNHEY and CDR2 is SMNVEV (reference sequence). CDR3 length: 20 amino acids. The CDR3 DNA is TGTGCCAGCAGTACCTACGGACTAGCGGGAGGAGGGGGGGCGACAGATACGCAGTATTTT. It is translated as CASSTYGLAGGGGATDTQYF.

The rearrangement links TRBV27 to TRBJ2-7, with D hard to call. This CDR3 is built from 12 residues. The ends were cut back, 2 bases at V and 1 base at J, with 3 bases in the middle. From germline, CDR1 is MNHEY and CDR2 SMNVEV (reference sequence). The DNA for the CDR3 is TGTGCCAGCAGTTTAGTATCCTACGAGCAGTACTTC. The encoded protein is CASSLVSYEQYF.